This T cell receptor (beta chain) derives from a study of shared clonotypes between healthy human individuals. Across the whole study: The donor pool was made up of a couple of women and a few men aged 18 to 49.

It was at deep level that the assay was run. Generated by immunoSEQ multiplex PCR, the TCRdb table keeps only in-frame clones and is missing some. This table holds hundreds of thousands of clones, around 77% found once. The CDR3 totals 15 residues. V shed 2 bases, J shed 8 bases, and the junction held 9 bases outside the gene matches. The germline gives CDR1 GTSNPN, CDR2 SVGIG (reference sequence). The study enrolled healthy HIV-negative adults without recent acute infections or vaccinations as donors. For genomic DNA, unsorted samples relied on tens of millions of PBMCs. The sample holds many counts of this clone. Other DNA sequences within the sample encode an identical CDR3.

The sequenced sample was PBMCs. The chain carries TRBV30 and TRBJ2-2; 9 bases are a match to TRBD2. The sequence was collected from a woman in her 40s in good health. Some clones in this sample may be carry-over from other donors' samples. CDR3 sequence: CAWSIVAGDGGELFF. For the CDR3, the DNA is TGTGCCTGGAGTATAGTAGCGGGGGACGGTGGGGAGCTGTTTTTT.